Listed below are T cell receptor beta chains from one sample, sequenced in a study of graft-versus-host responses after intestinal transplantation. Measured with immunoSEQ multiplex PCR; TCRdb has only the in-frame clones, and not every one. The sample consists of 90,000 to 150,000 clones, 85% to 95% of them appearing once. No antigens are known for them. The input for sequencing was unstimulated CD4+ T cells sorted from spleen or lymph node cells, taken before intestinal transplant. The receptors originated from a human donor who received an intestinal transplant. Both conserved end residues are part of each CDR3. The D gene is left open where the match is weak. Not all rows give a size; the values are once, few, many and, for expanded clones, a class.

abundance	v_gene	d_gene	j_gene	CDR3aa	CDR3nt
-	TRBV28	TRBD1	TRBJ1-2	CASRDRDYYGYTF	TGTGCCAGCCGTGACAGGGATTACTATGGCTACACCTTC
-	TRBV5-4	TRBD1	TRBJ2-2	CASSLLGTGITGELFF	TGTGCCAGCAGCTTACTCGGGACAGGGATCACCGGGGAGCTGTTTTTT
-	TRBV11-2	-	TRBJ2-1	CASSLERDASYNEQFF	TGTGCCAGCAGCTTAGAGCGGGACGCCTCCTACAATGAGCAGTTCTTC
-	TRBV7-9	TRBD1	TRBJ2-7	CASSLEAWTGSYEQYF	TGTGCCAGCAGCTTAGAAGCGTGGACAGGGAGCTACGAGCAGTACTTC
-	TRBV9	TRBD1	TRBJ1-1	CASSGQGKTEAFF	TGTGCCAGCAGCGGACAGGGGAAGACTGAAGCTTTCTTT
-	TRBV2	-	TRBJ1-4	CASSVRGRNEKLFF	TGTGCCAGCAGTGTCAGGGGAAGGAATGAAAAACTGTTTTTT
few	TRBV7-9	-	TRBJ2-1	CASSHNEQFF	TGTGCCAGCAGTCACAATGAGCAGTTCTTC
once	TRBV19	TRBD2	TRBJ2-5	CASMLVAGVETQYF	TGTGCCAGTATGCTCGTAGCGGGAGTTGAGACCCAGTACTTC
few	TRBV7-3	-	TRBJ2-7	CASSLIHRAEQYF	TGTGCCAGCAGCTTAATCCACAGGGCCGAGCAGTACTTC
-	TRBV7-2	-	TRBJ1-2	CASSSMMDGVGTF	TGTGCCAGCAGCTCCATGATGGACGGTGTGGGCACCTTC
once	TRBV12-1	-	TRBJ2-3	CASSPWTSGRIGPTDTQYF	TGTGCCAGCAGCCCCTGGACTAGCGGGAGGATCGGTCCCACAGATACGCAGTATTTT
-	TRBV7-3	-	TRBJ2-1	CASSLAGSSYNEQFF	TGTGCCAGCAGCTTAGCGGGGAGCTCCTACAATGAGCAGTTCTTC
-	TRBV2	-	TRBJ2-5	CASAGGRETQYF	TGTGCCAGCGCAGGCGGACGAGAGACCCAGTACTTC
once	TRBV7-9	-	TRBJ2-5	CASRQGGETQYF	TGTGCCAGCCGGCAGGGAGGAGAGACCCAGTACTTC
-	TRBV7-3	-	TRBJ2-7	CASSSGQDYEQYF	TGTGCCAGCAGCTCGGGCCAAGACTACGAGCAGTACTTC
-	TRBV27	TRBD2	TRBJ2-1	CASHRLAGSSYNEQFF	TGTGCCAGCCACAGACTAGCGGGGTCCTCCTACAATGAGCAGTTCTTC
-	TRBV5-6	-	TRBJ1-1	CASSLGWFRVNTEAFF	TGTGCCAGCAGCTTGGGGTGGTTTAGGGTGAACACTGAAGCTTTCTTT
-	TRBV6-1	-	TRBJ2-5	CASSQGRETQYF	TGTGCCAGCAGCCAGGGGAGGGAGACCCAGTACTTC
once	TRBV29-1	-	TRBJ1-1	CSVHSKMNTEAFF	TGCAGCGTTCACAGCAAGATGAACACTGAAGCTTTCTTT
-	TRBV29-1	TRBD1	TRBJ2-1	CSADRGLYNEQFF	TGCAGCGCCGACAGGGGGCTCTACAATGAGCAGTTCTTC
few	TRBV10-3	-	TRBJ1-1	CAISESTAEAFF	TGTGCCATCAGTGAGTCGACAGCAGAAGCTTTCTTT
-	TRBV5-1	TRBD2	TRBJ2-5	CASSTLAGVGETQYF	TGCGCCAGCAGCACACTAGCGGGAGTGGGTGAGACCCAGTACTTC
-	TRBV11-2	-	TRBJ2-2	CATGRITGELFF	TGTGCCACCGGACGTATTACCGGGGAGCTGTTTTTT